This entry concerns a single TCR beta chain. These data are taken from a study of T cell responses to AZD1222 COVID-19 vaccine. Germline V gene lookup returns CDR1 SQVTM and CDR2 ANQGSEA. The J segment lost 0 bases and the V segment lost 3 bases, leaving 11 bases of the junction unmatched. The CDR3 sequence is 18 residues long. The assay was immunoSEQ multiplex PCR, and TCRdb's table has in-frame clones only and misses some. The sample consists of some 130,000 clones, roughly 88% of them appearing once. This receptor was identified in an adult who received the AZD1222 COVID-19 vaccine. The chain has TRBV29-1 and TRBJ2-1; 10 positions agree with TRBD2. Specimen: peripheral blood, collected 28 days after the second AZD1222 dose. The CDR3 DNA sequence: TGCAGCGTTGAGGGAACTAGCGGGAAATACCTCTCCTACAATGAGCAGTTCTTC. Protein sequence: CSVEGTSGKYLSYNEQFF.